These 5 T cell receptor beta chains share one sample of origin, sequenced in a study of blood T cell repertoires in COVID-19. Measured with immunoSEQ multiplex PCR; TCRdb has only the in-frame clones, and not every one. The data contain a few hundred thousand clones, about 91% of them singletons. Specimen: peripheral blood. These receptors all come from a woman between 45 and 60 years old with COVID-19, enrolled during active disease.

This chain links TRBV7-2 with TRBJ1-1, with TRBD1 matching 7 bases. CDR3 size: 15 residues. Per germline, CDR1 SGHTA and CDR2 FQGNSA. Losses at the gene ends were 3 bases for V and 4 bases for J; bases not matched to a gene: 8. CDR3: CASSFSGGRGTEAFF. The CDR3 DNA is TGTGCCAGCAGCTTTTCAGGGGGAAGGGGCACTGAAGCTTTCTTT.

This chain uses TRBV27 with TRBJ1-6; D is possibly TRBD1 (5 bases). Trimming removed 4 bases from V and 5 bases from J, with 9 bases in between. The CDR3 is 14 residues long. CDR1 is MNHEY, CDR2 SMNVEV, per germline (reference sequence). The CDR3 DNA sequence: TGTGCCAGCAGTTCACACAGGAATAATTCACCCCTCCACTTT. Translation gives CASSSHRNNSPLHF.

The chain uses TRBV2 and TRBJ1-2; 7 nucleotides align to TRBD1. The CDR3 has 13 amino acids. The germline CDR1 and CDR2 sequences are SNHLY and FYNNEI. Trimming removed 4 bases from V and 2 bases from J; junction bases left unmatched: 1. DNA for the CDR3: TGTGCCAGCAGTGTGGGACAGAACTATGGCTACACCTTC. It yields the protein CASSVGQNYGYTF.

The DNA for the CDR3 is TGTGCCAGCAGCTTTGGGGACTCGGGCTACAATGAGCAGTTCTTC. This codes for CASSFGDSGYNEQFF. The chain is built from TRBV11-3 and TRBJ2-1; weak D call: TRBD2 (6 bases). There are 15 residues in the CDR3. V lost 3 bases and J 3 bases, leaving 12 bases between the germline ends. Germline V lookup: CDR1 SGHNT, CDR2 YENEEA.

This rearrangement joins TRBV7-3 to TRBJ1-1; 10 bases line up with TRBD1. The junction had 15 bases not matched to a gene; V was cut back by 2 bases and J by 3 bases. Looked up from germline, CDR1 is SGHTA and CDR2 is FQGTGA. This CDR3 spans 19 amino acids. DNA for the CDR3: TGTGCCAGCAGCTTACGGCCGGGGACAGGGGACACCTGGGACACTGAAGCTTTCTTT. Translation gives CASSLRPGTGDTWDTEAFF.